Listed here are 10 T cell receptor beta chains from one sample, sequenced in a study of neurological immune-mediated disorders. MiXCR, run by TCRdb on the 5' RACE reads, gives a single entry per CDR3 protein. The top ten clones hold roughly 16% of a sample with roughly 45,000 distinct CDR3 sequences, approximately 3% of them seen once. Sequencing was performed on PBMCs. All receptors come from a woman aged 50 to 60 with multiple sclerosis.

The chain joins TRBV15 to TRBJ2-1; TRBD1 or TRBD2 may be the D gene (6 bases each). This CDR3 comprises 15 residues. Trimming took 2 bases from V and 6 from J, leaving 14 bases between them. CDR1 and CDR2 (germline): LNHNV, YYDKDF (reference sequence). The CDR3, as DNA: TGTGCCACCAGCAGAAAGAACCCGGGGGCCAATGAGCAGTTCTTC. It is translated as CATSRKNPGANEQFF.

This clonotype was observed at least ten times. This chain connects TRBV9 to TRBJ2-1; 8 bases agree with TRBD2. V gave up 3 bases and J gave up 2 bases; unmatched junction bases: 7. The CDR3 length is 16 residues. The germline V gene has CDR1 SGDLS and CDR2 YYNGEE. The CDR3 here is CASSGGGFVAYNEQFF. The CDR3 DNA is TGTGCCAGCAGCGGCGGGGGGTTTGTCGCCTACAATGAGCAGTTCTTC. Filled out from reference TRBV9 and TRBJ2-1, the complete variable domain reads DSGVTQTPKHLITATGQRVTLRCSPRSGDLSVYWYQQSLDQGLQFLIQYYNGEERAKGNILERFSAQQFPDLHSELNLSSLELGDSALYFCASSGGGFVAYNEQFFGPGTRLTVL.

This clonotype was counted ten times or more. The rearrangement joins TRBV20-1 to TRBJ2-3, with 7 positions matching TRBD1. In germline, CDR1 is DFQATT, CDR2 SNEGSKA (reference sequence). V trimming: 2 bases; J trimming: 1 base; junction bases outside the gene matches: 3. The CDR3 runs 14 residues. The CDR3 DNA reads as TGCAGTGCTAGATTCGGACAGGGCACAGATACGCAGTATTTT. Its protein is CSARFGQGTDTQYF.

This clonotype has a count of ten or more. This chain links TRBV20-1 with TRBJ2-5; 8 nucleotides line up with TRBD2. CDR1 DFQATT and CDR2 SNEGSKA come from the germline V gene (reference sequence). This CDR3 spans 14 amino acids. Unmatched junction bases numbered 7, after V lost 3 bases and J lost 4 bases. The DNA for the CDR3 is TGCAGTGCTAGTTTCCGGGGGGGCCCAGAGACCCAGTACTTC. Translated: CSASFRGGPETQYF.

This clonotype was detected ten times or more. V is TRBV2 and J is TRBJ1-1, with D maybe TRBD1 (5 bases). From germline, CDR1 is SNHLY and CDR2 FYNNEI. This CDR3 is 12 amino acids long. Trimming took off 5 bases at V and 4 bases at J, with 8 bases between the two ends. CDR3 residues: CASSQGPTEAFF. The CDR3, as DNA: TGTGCCAGCAGTCAGGGACCCACTGAAGCTTTCTTT.

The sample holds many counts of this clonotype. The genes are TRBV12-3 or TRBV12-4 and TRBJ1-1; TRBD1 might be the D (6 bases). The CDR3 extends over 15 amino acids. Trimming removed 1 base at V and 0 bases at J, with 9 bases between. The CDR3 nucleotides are TGTGCCAGCAGTTTAGTGGGACAAGTGAACACTGAAGCTTTCTTT. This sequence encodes CASSLVGQVNTEAFF.

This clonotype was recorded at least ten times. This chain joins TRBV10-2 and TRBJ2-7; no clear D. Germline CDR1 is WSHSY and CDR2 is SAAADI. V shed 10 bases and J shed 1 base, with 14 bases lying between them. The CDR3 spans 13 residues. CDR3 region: CATRRGESYEQYV. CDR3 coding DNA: TGCGCCACCCGTCGCGGTGAATCCTACGAGCAGTACGTC.

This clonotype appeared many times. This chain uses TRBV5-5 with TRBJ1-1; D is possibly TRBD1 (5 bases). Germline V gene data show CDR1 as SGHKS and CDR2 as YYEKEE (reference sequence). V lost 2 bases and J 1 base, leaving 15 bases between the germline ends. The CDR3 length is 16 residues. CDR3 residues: CASSFGGGMWNTEAFF. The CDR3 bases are TGTGCCAGCAGCTTCGGGGGAGGTATGTGGAACACTGAAGCTTTCTTT.

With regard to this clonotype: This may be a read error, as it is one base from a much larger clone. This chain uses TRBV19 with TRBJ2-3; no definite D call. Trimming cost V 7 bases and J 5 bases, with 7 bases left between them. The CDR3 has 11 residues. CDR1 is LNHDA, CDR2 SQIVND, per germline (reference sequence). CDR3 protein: CASTNKDTQYF. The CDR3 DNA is TGTGCCAGTACCAACAAAGATACGCAGTATTTT.

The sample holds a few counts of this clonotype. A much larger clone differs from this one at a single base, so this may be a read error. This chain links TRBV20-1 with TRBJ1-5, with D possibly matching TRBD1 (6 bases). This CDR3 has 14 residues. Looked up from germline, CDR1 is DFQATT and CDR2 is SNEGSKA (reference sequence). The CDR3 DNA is TGCAGTGCTAGAGAGGGGGCAGGCAATCAGCACCAGCATTTT. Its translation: CSAREGAGNQHQHF.